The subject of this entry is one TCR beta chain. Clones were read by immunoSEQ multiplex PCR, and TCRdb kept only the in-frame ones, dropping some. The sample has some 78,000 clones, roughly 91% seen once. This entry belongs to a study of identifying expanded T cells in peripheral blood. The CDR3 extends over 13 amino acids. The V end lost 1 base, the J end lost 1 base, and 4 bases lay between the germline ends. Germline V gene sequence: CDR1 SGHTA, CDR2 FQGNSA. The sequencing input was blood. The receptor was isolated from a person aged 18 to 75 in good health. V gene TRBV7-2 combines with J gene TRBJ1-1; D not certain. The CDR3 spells CASSLVRNTEAFF. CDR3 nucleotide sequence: TGTGCCAGCAGCTTAGTTAGGAACACTGAAGCTTTCTTT.